Shown below are 8 T cell receptor beta chains from a single sample sequenced in a study of tumor-infiltrating lymphocytes in primary liver carcinoma. TCR beta cDNA was reverse-transcribed from around 0.55 ug of total RNA. The reaction used a constant-region primer and ProtoScript II reverse transcriptase. Each TCR beta library was derived from three nested multiplex PCR rounds that employed slightly modified ARM-PCR. With TRBV1-TRBV30 forward primers and a C-beta reverse primer, the first two PCR rounds were run for roughly 10 cycles each. From the multiplex PCR reads, TCRdb called clonotypes with MiXCR, one entry per CDR3 protein. The sample has fewer than 75,000 distinct CDR3 sequences, about 71% seen once. Unsorted bulk tissue (roughly 20-34 mg) underwent RNA and DNA co-extraction. The sample was liver tumor tissue from sampling region 4. Subset specified: tumor region T4, right-lateral pole. All receptors come from a middle-aged man with primary liver carcinoma and hepatitis B virus infection.

The rearrangement joins TRBV4-3 to TRBJ1-4; TRBD1 is a possible D gene (6 bases). The V end was cut by 0 bases, the J end by 8 bases, with 19 bases between. The CDR3 sequence is 17 residues long. Germline V CDR1 and CDR2: LGHNA, YSLEER. For the CDR3, the DNA is TGCGCCAGCAGCCAAGACCTCGCGGGGGGCGAGTTCGAAAAACTGTTTTTT. Translated, it gives CASSQDLAGGEFEKLFF.

A note on this clonotype: The junction and the germline gene differ at one end; a read error may be behind it. The V gene is TRBV6-6, the J gene TRBJ1-6; 8 bases match TRBD1. The CDR3 loop spans 15 amino acids. Per germline, CDR1 MNHNY and CDR2 SVGAGI (reference sequence). CDR3: CATNGGQEYISPLHF. The CDR3 region has the DNA TGTGCCACCAATGGGGGACAGGAGTATATTTCACCCCTCCACTTT.

This clonotype was found once. This may arise from a read error, as a much more abundant clone is one base away. The chain couples TRBV11-1 to TRBJ2-2; the D is unclear. Deletions cut 5 bases from V and 3 bases from J, with 7 bases between. CDR1 is SGHAT, CDR2 FQDESV, per germline (reference sequence). This CDR3 region has 13 residues. The CDR3 is CASSLRDTGELFF. The CDR3 DNA is TGTGCCAGCAGCCTTCGGGACACCGGGGAGCTGTTTTTT.

Notes on this clonotype: At one end, the junction sequence differs from germline, possibly due to a read error. This rearrangement joins TRBV6-2 or TRBV6-3 to TRBJ2-1, with D perhaps matching TRBD2 (6 bases). CDR1 is MNHEY, CDR2 SVGEGT, per germline. The CDR3 has 13 residues. The CDR3 reads CASSRLATNEQSF. The DNA of the CDR3 is TGTGCTAGCAGCCGGCTAGCGACTAATGAGCAGTCCTTC.

As concerns this clonotype: Compared with germline, one end of the junction differs, possibly owing to a read error. V usage is TRBV6-5 and J usage is TRBJ2-3; maybe TRBD1 (6 bases). The CDR3 covers 15 residues. Germline values: CDR1 MNHEY, CDR2 SVGAGI. CDR3 in amino acids: CTSSPDSSSTDTQYF. DNA of the CDR3: TGTACCAGCAGCCCGGACAGCTCTAGCACAGATACGCAGTACTTT.

As concerns this clonotype: An end of the junction does not agree with germline; a read error may underlie this. V and J are TRBV11-2 and TRBJ2-7, with D possibly matching TRBD2 (6 bases). Germline V gene sequence: CDR1 SGHAT, CDR2 FQNNGV. This CDR3 has 13 residues. CDR3 sequence (DNA): TGTGCCAGCAGCCTCGGAGGGGTTAGCGAGCGGTACTTC. Translation gives CASSLGGVSERYF.

This clonotype was counted ten times or more. The rearrangement joins TRBV14 to TRBJ1-5; no clear D. V lost 4 bases and J 3 bases, leaving 7 bases between the germline ends. This CDR3 has 13 amino acids. From germline, CDR1 is SGHDN and CDR2 FVKESK. The CDR3 nucleotides read TGTGCCAGCAGCCCTCAGACCAATCAGCCCCAGCATTTT. This gives the protein CASSPQTNQPQHF.

This clonotype qualifies as medium-sized (0.01 to 0.1%). J is TRBJ2-3 and V is TRBV11-2; the D gene could be TRBD1 or TRBD2 (6 bases each). CDR3 length: 14 residues. The V and J ends lost 5 bases and 8 bases respectively, with 17 bases between them. Germline V lookup: CDR1 SGHAT, CDR2 FQNNGV. DNA of the CDR3: TGTGCCAGCAGCACCGCGGGGCCACAGGGTACGCAGTATTTT. Encoded protein: CASSTAGPQGTQYF. The complete variable domain, with remaining parts taken from reference TRBV11-2 and TRBJ2-3, reads EAGVAQSPRYKIIEKRQSVAFWCNPISGHATLYWYQQILGQGPKLLIQFQNNGVVDDSQLPKDRFSAERLKGVDSTLKIQPAKLEDSAVYLCASSTAGPQGTQYFGPGTRLTVL.